This entry lists 5 T cell receptor beta chains sequenced from one sample in a study of cytotoxic CD8 clonotypes in ibrutinib-treated CLL. Assay: immunoSEQ multiplex PCR; the TCRdb copy retains only in-frame clones and omits some. The sample records roughly 250,000 clones, around three quarters being singletons. The starting material was PBMCs, obtained after 24 months of ibrutinib treatment. These receptors were collected from a human donor with chronic lymphocytic leukemia.

The chain is built from TRBV5-6 and TRBJ2-7, with TRBD1 matching 10 bases. The CDR3 length is 16 residues. With 4 bases clipped from V and 6 bases from J, the junction kept 13 bases outside the gene matches. The germline V gene encodes CDR1 SGHDT and CDR2 YYEEEE. The CDR3 region is CASSAADRGMLGEQYF. The DNA for the CDR3 is TGTGCCAGCAGCGCGGCGGACAGGGGGATGTTAGGCGAGCAGTACTTC.

The chain is built from TRBV11-2 and TRBJ2-7; D gene uncertain. V lost 1 base and J 3 bases, leaving 10 bases between the germline ends. The CDR3 totals 14 residues. The V gene's germline CDR1 is SGHAT and CDR2 FQNNGV. As DNA, the CDR3 is TGTGCCAGCAGCTTAGTTGGGGATGACTACGAGCAGTACTTC. Encoded protein: CASSLVGDDYEQYF.

In DNA form, the CDR3 reads TGCGCCAGCAGCCAAGGGGACAGGGATACCGGGGAGCTGTTTTTT. Its protein product is CASSQGDRDTGELFF. The genes are TRBV4-3 and TRBJ2-2, with TRBD1 matching 9 bases. Germline CDR1 LGHNA, CDR2 YSLEER. V gave up 1 base and J gave up 5 bases; unmatched junction bases: 2. The CDR3 is 15 amino acids.

This clone was seen only a few times. The rearrangement links TRBV10-3 to TRBJ2-7; D uncertain. V gave up 8 bases and J gave up 5 bases, with 16 bases separating them. Germline CDR1 and CDR2: ENHRY and SYGVKD. This CDR3 has 13 residues. The CDR3 here is CAISESRFHEQYF. The CDR3 nucleotides read TGTGCCATCTCCGAATCCAGGTTCCACGAGCAGTACTTC.

This clone was detected a few times. This sequence joins TRBV4-2 and TRBJ1-1; no firm D call. The germline V and J ends were trimmed by 1 base and 0 bases, with 6 bases remaining between them. Germline CDR1 reads LGHNA; CDR2 reads YNFKEQ. The CDR3 runs to 14 residues. In DNA, the CDR3 is TGTGCCAGCAGCCAAGGAGGCATGAACACTGAAGCTTTCTTT. The encoded protein is CASSQGGMNTEAFF.